The 17 T cell receptor beta chains given below trace back to one sample, sequenced in a study of metastatic and nonmetastatic thyroid tumors. TCRdb re-called the PCR reads through MiXCR. The profile shows about 47,000 clones, around 25% of them singletons. Patients underwent thyroid surgery, and none had received any treatment before it. The sequenced material came from blood. These TCRs come from a male donor with papillary thyroid cancer or a benign thyroid nodule (not recorded which). Some clones in this sample may be carry-over from other donors' samples.

This clone was seen repeatedly, ten times or more. The chain is built from TRBV10-1 and TRBJ2-1; 9 positions agree with TRBD2. The germline gives CDR1 WNHNN, CDR2 SYGVQD (reference sequence). This CDR3 has 15 amino acids. Unmatched junction bases numbered 6, after V lost 3 bases and J lost 6 bases. The CDR3 reads CASSELGTSPNEQFF. In DNA form, the CDR3 reads TGCGCCAGCAGTGAATTGGGGACTAGCCCCAATGAGCAGTTCTTC.

As regards this clone: This sample includes further DNA sequences coding for the same CDR3. Written as DNA, the CDR3 is TGTGCCAGCAGTGAAACCGGGACTAGTAGAGTTCAGTACTTC. Translated: CASSETGTSRVQYF. The chain employs TRBV9 and TRBJ2-4, with 8 bases aligning to TRBD2. The CDR3 is 14 residues long. Germline CDR1 reads SGDLS; CDR2 reads YYNGEE. Trimming took 5 bases from V and 11 from J; bases not matched to a gene: 12.

There are a few counts of this clone. V is TRBV19 and J is TRBJ1-1; the D is unclear. Germline assignment: CDR1 LNHDA and CDR2 SQIVND (reference sequence). The CDR3 contains 13 residues. Trimming stripped 11 bases from V and 4 bases from J, with 17 bases between. CDR3 sequence (DNA): TGTGCCGTCCCCTTGGCGGGGTCCACTGAAGCTTTCTTT. It translates to CAVPLAGSTEAFF.

In its sample, this clone was seen a few times. The same CDR3 can be traced to other DNA sequences in this sample. The chain has TRBV30 and TRBJ2-7, with 10 bases that match TRBD2. The CDR3 sequence is 16 residues long. J gave up 2 bases and V 1 base, and 8 bases lay outside the gene matches. Looked up from germline, CDR1 is GTSNPN and CDR2 is SVGIG (reference sequence). The CDR3 loop is CAWSDPWTSGTYEQYF. DNA for the CDR3: TGTGCCTGGAGTGACCCCTGGACTAGCGGCACCTACGAGCAGTACTTC. Combining the CDR3 with reference TRBV30 and TRBJ2-7 gives the whole variable domain SQTIHQWPATLVQPVGSPLSLECTVEGTSNPNLYWYRQAAGRGLQLLFYSVGIGQISSEVPQNLSASRPQDRQFILSSKKLLLSDSGFYLCAWSDPWTSGTYEQYFGPGTRLTVT.

This chain connects TRBV6-1 to TRBJ2-2; D call uncertain. In germline, CDR1 is MNHNS, CDR2 SASEGT. CDR3 length: 15 residues. V gave up 7 bases and J gave up 4 bases, with 16 bases separating them. CDR3 in amino acids: CASTRQDPSTGELFF. CDR3 nucleotide sequence: TGTGCCAGCACCCGTCAGGACCCCAGCACCGGGGAGCTGTTTTTT.

V gene TRBV27 combines with J gene TRBJ1-2; tentative D call: TRBD1 (5 bases). The germline V and J ends were trimmed by 6 bases and 6 bases, with 11 bases remaining between them. Germline CDR1 reads MNHEY; CDR2 reads SMNVEV (reference sequence). There are 12 residues in the CDR3. The CDR3 here is CASRKGAHGYTF. DNA of the CDR3: TGTGCCAGCAGAAAAGGGGCCCATGGCTACACCTTC.

This clone was counted at least ten times. This rearrangement joins TRBV7-9 to TRBJ2-3; 7 bases line up with TRBD1. Germline CDR1 reads SEHNR; CDR2 reads FQNEAQ (reference sequence). The CDR3 runs to 14 residues. With V trimmed by 3 bases and J by 3 bases, 3 bases remained unmatched. The CDR3, as DNA: TGTGCCAGCAGCTTGGCGACAGGGACAGATACGCAGTATTTT. It translates to CASSLATGTDTQYF. The whole variable domain, filled in from reference TRBV7-9 and TRBJ2-3, reads DTGVSQNPRHKITKRGQNVTFRCDPISEHNRLYWYRQTLGQGPEFLTYFQNEAQLEKSRLLSDRFSAERPKGSFSTLEIQRTEQGDSAMYLCASSLATGTDTQYFGPGTRLTVL.

In its sample, this clone was seen a few times. The chain joins TRBV19 to TRBJ2-3; TRBD1 matches at 8 bases. This CDR3 is 15 amino acids long. CDR1 LNHDA and CDR2 SQIVND come from the germline V gene (reference sequence). V shed 3 bases and J 4 bases; nucleotides not matched to a gene: 6. The CDR3 here is CASSIAQGASDTQYF. The CDR3 coding sequence is TGTGCCAGTAGTATCGCCCAGGGGGCCTCAGATACGCAGTATTTT. Looking up the rest from reference TRBV19 and TRBJ2-3 gives the full variable domain: DGGITQSPKYLFRKEGQNVTLSCEQNLNHDAMYWYRQDPGQGLRLIYYSQIVNDFQKGDIAEGYSVSREKKESFPLTVTSAQKNPTAFYLCASSIAQGASDTQYFGPGTRLTVL.

This clone was counted only a few times. V gene TRBV5-1 combines with J gene TRBJ2-7; D remains ambiguous. Trimming shortened V by 4 bases and J by 0 bases, and 5 bases separated the two germline ends. The CDR3 is made up of 12 amino acids. In germline, CDR1 is SGHRS, CDR2 YFSETQ. The CDR3 DNA reads as TGCGCCAGCAGCCTCCCCTCCTACGAGCAGTACTTC. This sequence encodes CASSLPSYEQYF.

This clone was detected only once. The chain uses TRBV30 and TRBJ2-3; D possibly matches TRBD1 or TRBD2 (6 bases each). Trimming shortened V by 5 bases and J by 5 bases, and 14 bases separated the two germline ends. Per the germline V gene, CDR1 is GTSNPN and CDR2 is SVGIG (reference sequence). The CDR3 spans 13 residues. The CDR3 sequence: CAWGVGGRDTQYF. Here the CDR3 DNA reads TGTGCCTGGGGGGTCGGGGGCCGAGATACGCAGTATTTT.

This clone was detected many times. This chain uses TRBV7-2 with TRBJ2-6, with unresolved D. V lost 7 bases and J 2 bases, leaving 12 bases between the germline ends. The CDR3 loop spans 15 amino acids. Germline assignment: CDR1 SGHTA and CDR2 FQGNSA. The CDR3 region has the DNA TGTGCCAGCATGCCAGTCCCCGCTGGGGCCAACGTCCTGACTTTC. It is translated as CASMPVPAGANVLTF.

This clone occurred a few times. The chain recombines TRBV10-1 with TRBJ2-7; D not certain. Germline CDR1 reads WNHNN; CDR2 reads SYGVQD (reference sequence). The CDR3 totals 14 residues. V was trimmed by 2 bases and J by 3 bases, leaving 11 bases between them. CDR3 coding DNA: TGCGCCAGCAGTGAGGCGGACGCCGACTACGAGCAGTACTTC. This gives the protein CASSEADADYEQYF.

This clone was picked up many times. The CDR3 DNA reads TGTGCCAGCAGAGGGGGGGGGTCCAAAAACATTCAGTACTTC. Its protein is CASRGGGSKNIQYF. V usage is TRBV28 and J usage is TRBJ2-4, with D perhaps TRBD2 (7 bases). This CDR3 region has 14 residues. The V gene lost 6 bases and the J gene lost 2 bases, with 11 bases spanning the gap. From germline, CDR1 is MDHEN and CDR2 SYDVKM.

The chain couples TRBV6-1 to TRBJ2-4; TRBD1 matches 9 bases. The CDR3 extends over 14 amino acids. The trim removed 6 bases at V and 3 bases at J, leaving 3 bases unmatched. The germline gives CDR1 MNHNS, CDR2 SASEGT. CDR3 sequence reads: CASSATGGKNIQYF. The CDR3 DNA is TGTGCCAGCAGCGCGACAGGGGGCAAAAACATTCAGTACTTC.

The chain carries TRBV28 and TRBJ1-2; tentatively, D is TRBD1 (5 bases). V was pared by 5 bases and J by 2 bases, with 12 bases between. The CDR3 has 14 amino acids. The germline gives CDR1 MDHEN, CDR2 SYDVKM. CDR3 loop: CASSPTDSNYGYTF. The CDR3 DNA reads TGTGCCAGCAGTCCGACAGATTCAAACTATGGCTACACCTTC.

This clone was seen ten or more times. The chain has TRBV2 and TRBJ1-2; D is perhaps TRBD1 (6 bases). CDR1 is SNHLY, CDR2 FYNNEI, per germline. CDR3 length equals 13 residues. The V end was cut by 1 base, the J end by 7 bases, with 10 bases between. CDR3 coding DNA: TGTGCCAGCAGTGAAGAAAGGGGGGGTGGCTACACCTTC. It yields the protein CASSEERGGGYTF. The full variable domain, with the rest looked up from reference TRBV2 and TRBJ1-2, is EPEVTQTPSHQVTQMGQEVILRCVPISNHLYFYWYRQILGQKVEFLVSFYNNEISEKSEIFDDQFSVERPDGSNFTLKIRSTKLEDSAMYFCASSEERGGGYTFGSGTRLTVV.

This clone was detected many times. The CDR3 DNA sequence: TGTGCCAGCAGAAAAACAGGGGACTACACCTTC. This sequence encodes CASRKTGDYTF. V gene TRBV6-1 combines with J gene TRBJ1-2; 7 bases agree with TRBD1. The trim removed 6 bases at V and 10 bases at J, leaving 5 bases unmatched. The CDR3 sequence is 11 residues long. Per the germline V gene, CDR1 is MNHNS and CDR2 is SASEGT.